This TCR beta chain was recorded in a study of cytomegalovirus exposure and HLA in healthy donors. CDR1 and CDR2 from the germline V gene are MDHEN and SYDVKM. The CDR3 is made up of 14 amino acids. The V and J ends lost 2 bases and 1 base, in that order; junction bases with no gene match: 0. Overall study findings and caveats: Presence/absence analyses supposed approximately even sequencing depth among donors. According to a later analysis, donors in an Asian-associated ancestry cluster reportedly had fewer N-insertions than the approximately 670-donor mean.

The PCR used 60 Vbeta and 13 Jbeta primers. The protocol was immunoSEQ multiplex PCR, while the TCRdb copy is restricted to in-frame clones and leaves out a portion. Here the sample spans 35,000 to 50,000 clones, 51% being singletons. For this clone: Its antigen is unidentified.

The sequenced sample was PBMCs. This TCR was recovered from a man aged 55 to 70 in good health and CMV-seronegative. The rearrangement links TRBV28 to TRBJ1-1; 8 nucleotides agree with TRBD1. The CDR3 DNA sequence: TGTGCCAGCAGTTTAGGGACAGGGAACACTGAAGCTTTCTTT. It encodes CASSLGTGNTEAFF.